This TCR beta chain is from a study of identical twins. Findings and limits, study-wide: When twins shared out-of-frame alpha sequences, those sequences had excess low generation probability. The study found weaker excess twin sharing in beta out-of-frame sequences.

TCRdb processed the 5' RACE reads anew with MiXCR; each CDR3 protein has one entry. The sample lists a few hundred thousand distinct CDR3 sequences, approximately 24% seen once, with about 2.7% in the top ten. The CDR3 spans 13 residues. Germline V gene sequence: CDR1 SNHLY, CDR2 FYNNEI. Trimming at V came to 1 base and at J to 6 bases, leaving 1 base not matched to a gene. Turning to this clonotype: As yet, its antigen is unknown.

This sample also appeared in a second study, on T cells expressing NK-cell markers.

The sequence came from a woman aged 18-29 years in good health. The J gene is TRBJ2-5, the V gene TRBV2; TRBD1 agrees at 8 bases. The sample comprised CD4+ T cells sorted from blood. The chain's CDR3 is CASSEGQGKTQYF. The CDR3 bases are TGTGCCAGCAGTGAAGGACAGGGGAAGACCCAGTACTTC.